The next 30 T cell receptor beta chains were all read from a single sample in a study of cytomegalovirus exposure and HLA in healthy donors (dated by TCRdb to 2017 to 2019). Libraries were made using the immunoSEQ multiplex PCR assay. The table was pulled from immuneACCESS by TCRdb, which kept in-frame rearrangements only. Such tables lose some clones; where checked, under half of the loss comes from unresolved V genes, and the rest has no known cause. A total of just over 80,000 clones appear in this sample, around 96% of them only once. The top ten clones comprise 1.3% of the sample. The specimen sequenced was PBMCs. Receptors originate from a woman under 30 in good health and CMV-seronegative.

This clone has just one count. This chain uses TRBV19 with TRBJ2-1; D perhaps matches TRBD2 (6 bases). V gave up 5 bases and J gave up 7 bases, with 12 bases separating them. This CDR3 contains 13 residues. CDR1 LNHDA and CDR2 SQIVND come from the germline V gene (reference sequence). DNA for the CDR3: TGTGCCAGTAGTTCCAAAAGCGGGAATGAGCAGTTCTTC. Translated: CASSSKSGNEQFF.

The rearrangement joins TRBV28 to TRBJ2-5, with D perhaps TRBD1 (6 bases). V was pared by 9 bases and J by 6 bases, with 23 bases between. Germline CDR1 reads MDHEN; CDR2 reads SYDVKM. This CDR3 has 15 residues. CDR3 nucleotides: TGTGCCAGTCCCCTTACCGGGACACCTTGCAAGACCCAGTACTTC. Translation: CASPLTGTPCKTQYF.

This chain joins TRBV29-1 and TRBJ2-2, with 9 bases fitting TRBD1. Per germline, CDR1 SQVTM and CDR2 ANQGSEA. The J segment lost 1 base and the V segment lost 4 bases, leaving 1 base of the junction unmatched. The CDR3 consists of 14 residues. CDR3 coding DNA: TGCAGCGTTGCGGACAGGGGGAACACCGGGGAGCTGTTTTTT. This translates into CSVADRGNTGELFF.

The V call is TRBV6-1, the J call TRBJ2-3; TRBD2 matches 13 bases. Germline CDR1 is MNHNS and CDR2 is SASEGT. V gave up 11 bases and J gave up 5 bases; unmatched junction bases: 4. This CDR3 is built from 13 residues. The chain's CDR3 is CAGGLAGLDTQYF. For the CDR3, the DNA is TGTGCCGGGGGACTAGCGGGATTAGATACGCAGTATTTT.

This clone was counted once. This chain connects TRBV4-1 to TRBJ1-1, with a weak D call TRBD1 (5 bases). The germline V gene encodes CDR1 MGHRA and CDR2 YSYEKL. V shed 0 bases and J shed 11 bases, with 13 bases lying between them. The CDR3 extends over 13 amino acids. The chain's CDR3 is CASSQDVWGRAFF. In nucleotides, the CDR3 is TGCGCCAGCAGCCAAGATGTCTGGGGCCGGGCTTTCTTT.

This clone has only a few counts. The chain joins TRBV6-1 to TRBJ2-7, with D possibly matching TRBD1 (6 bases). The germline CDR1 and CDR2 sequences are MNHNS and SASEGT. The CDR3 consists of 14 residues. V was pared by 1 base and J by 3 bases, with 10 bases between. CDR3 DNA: TGTGCCAGCAGTGAAGAGGACAGTATCTACGAGCAGTACTTC. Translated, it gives CASSEEDSIYEQYF.

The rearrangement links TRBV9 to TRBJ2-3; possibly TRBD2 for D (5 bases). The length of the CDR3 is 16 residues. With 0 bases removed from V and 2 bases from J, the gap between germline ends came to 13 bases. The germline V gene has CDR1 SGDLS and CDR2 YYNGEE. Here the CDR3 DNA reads TGTGCCAGCAGCGTAGCGGCTAGCCTCAACACAGATACGCAGTATTTT. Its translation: CASSVAASLNTDTQYF.

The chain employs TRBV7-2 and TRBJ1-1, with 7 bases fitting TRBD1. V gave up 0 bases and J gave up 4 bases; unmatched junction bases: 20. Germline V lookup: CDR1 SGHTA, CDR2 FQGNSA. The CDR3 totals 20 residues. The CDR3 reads CASSLAPHRTGWVRATEAFF. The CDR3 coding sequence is TGTGCCAGCAGCTTAGCGCCTCATAGGACAGGTTGGGTGAGGGCCACTGAAGCTTTCTTT. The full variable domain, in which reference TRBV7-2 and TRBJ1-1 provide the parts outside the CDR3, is GAGVSQSPSNKVTEKGKDVELRCDPISGHTALYWYRQSLGQGLEFLIYFQGNSAPDKSGLPSDRFSAERTGGSVSTLTIQRTQQEDSAVYLCASSLAPHRTGWVRATEAFFGQGTRLTVV.

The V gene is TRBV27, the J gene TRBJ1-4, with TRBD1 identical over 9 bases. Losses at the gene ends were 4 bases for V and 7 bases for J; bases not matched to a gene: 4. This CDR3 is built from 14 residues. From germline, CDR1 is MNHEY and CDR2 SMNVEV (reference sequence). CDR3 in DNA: TGTGCCAGCAGTTCCGGGACAGGGACTGAAAAACTGTTTTTT. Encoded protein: CASSSGTGTEKLFF.

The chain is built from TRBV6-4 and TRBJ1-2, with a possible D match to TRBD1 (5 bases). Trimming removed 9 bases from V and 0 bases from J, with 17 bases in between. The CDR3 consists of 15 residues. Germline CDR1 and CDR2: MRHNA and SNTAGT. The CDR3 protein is CASQLGAGANYGYTF. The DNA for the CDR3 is TGTGCCAGTCAACTCGGAGCGGGGGCTAACTATGGCTACACCTTC.

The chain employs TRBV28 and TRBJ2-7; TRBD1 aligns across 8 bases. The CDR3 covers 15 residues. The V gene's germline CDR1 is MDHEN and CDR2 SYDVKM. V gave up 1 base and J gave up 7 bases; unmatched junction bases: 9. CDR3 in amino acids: CASSLFGTGPGEQYF. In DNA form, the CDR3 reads TGTGCCAGCAGTTTATTCGGGACAGGTCCTGGGGAGCAGTACTTC.

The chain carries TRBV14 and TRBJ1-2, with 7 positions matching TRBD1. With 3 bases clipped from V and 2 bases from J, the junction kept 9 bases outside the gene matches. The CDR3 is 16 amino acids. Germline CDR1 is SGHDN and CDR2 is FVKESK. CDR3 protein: CASSQRTMTGNYGYTF. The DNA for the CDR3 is TGTGCCAGCAGCCAGCGAACGATGACAGGGAACTATGGCTACACCTTC.

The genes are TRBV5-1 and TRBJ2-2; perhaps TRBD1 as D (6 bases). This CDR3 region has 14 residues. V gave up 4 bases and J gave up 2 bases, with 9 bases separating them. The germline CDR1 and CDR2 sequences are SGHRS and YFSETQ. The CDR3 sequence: CASSTQGNTGELFF. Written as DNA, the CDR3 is TGCGCCAGCAGCACACAGGGAAACACCGGGGAGCTGTTTTTT.

This chain's CDR3 is CASSFTGDEAFF. The CDR3 DNA reads TGTGCCAGCAGCTTTACAGGGGATGAAGCTTTCTTT. The chain recombines TRBV5-5 with TRBJ1-1; 7 bases line up with TRBD1. In germline, CDR1 is SGHKS, CDR2 YYEKEE (reference sequence). The CDR3 length is 12 residues. V shed 2 bases and J 7 bases; nucleotides not matched to a gene: 2. Filled out from reference TRBV5-5 and TRBJ1-1, the complete variable domain reads DAGVTQSPTHLIKTRGQQVTLRCSPISGHKSVSWYQQVLGQGPQFIFQYYEKEERGRGNFPDRFSARQFPNYSSELNVNALLLGDSALYLCASSFTGDEAFFGQGTRLTVV.

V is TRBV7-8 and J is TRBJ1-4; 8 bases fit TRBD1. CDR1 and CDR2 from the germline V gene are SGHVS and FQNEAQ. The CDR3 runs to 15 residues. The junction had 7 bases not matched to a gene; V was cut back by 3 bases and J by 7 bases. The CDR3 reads CASSLKSRGREKLFF. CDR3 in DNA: TGTGCCAGCAGCTTGAAGTCCAGGGGGCGTGAAAAACTGTTTTTT.

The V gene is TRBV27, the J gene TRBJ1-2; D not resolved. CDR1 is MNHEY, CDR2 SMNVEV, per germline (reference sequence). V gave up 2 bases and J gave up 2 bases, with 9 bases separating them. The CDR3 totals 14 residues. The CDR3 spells CASSLSGENYGYTF. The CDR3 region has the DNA TGTGCCAGCAGTTTAAGTGGGGAGAACTATGGCTACACCTTC.

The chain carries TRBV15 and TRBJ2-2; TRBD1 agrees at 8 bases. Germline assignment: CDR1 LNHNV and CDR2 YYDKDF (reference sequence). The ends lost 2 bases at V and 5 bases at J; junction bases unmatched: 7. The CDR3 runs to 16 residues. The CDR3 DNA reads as TGTGCCACCAGCAGATTCCAGGGGGCCCTGACCGGGGAGCTGTTTTTT. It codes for CATSRFQGALTGELFF.

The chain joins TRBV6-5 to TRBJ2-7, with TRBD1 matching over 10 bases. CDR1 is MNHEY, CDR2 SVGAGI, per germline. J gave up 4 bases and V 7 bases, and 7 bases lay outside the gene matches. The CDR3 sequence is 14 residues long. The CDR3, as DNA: TGTGCCAGCACTTCGGGGACAGGGGCATACGAGCAGTACTTC. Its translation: CASTSGTGAYEQYF.

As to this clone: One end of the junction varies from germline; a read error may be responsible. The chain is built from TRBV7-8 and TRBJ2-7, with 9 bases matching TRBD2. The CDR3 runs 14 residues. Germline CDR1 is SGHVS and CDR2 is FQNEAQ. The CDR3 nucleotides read TGTGCCAGCAGCATAGCGGGAGCGATGAACGAGCAGTACTTC. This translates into CASSIAGAMNEQYF.

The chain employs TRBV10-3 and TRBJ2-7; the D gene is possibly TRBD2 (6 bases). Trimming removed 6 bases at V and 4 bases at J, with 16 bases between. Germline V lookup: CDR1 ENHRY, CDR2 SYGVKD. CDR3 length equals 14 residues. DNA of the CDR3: TGTGCCATCAGGACTACTAGCTTGAATTACGAGCAGTACTTC. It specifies CAIRTTSLNYEQYF.

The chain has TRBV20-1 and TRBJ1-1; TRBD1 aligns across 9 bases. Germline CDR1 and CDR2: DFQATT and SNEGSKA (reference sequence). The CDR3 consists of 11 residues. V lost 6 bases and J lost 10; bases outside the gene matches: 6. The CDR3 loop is CSAGTGLVAFF. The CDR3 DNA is TGCAGTGCCGGGACAGGGTTGGTAGCTTTCTTT.

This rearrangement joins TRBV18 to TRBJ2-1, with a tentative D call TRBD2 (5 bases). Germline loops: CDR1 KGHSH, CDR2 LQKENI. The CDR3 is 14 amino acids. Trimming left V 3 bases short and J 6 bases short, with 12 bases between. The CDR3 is CASSPRETGNEQFF. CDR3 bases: TGTGCCAGCTCACCTCGGGAAACGGGCAATGAGCAGTTCTTC.

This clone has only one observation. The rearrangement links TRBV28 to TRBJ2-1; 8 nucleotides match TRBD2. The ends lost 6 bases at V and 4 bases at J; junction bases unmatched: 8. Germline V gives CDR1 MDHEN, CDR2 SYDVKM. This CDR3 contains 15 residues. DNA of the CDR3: TGTGCCAGCAGAAGAGCGGGGGTGACTTACAATGAGCAGTTCTTC. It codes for CASRRAGVTYNEQFF.

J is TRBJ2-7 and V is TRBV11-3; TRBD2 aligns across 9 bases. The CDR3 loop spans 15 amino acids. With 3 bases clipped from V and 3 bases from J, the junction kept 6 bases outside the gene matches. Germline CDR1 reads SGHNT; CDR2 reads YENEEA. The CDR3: CASSFTSGGLYEQYF. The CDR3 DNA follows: TGTGCCAGCAGCTTTACGAGCGGGGGGCTCTACGAGCAGTACTTC.

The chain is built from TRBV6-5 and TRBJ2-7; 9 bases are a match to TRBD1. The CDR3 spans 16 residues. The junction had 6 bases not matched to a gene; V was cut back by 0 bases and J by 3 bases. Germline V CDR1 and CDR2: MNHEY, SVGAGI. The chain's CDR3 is CASSYSRTGDGYEQYF. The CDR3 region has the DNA TGTGCCAGCAGTTACTCCAGGACAGGGGACGGCTACGAGCAGTACTTC.

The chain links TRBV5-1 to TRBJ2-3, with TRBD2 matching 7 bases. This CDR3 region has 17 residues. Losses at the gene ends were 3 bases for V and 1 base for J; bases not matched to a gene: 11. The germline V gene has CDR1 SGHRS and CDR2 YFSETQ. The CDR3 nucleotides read TGCGCCAGCAGCTCCCTCACCACTAGCGACCGCACAGATACGCAGTATTTT. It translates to CASSSLTTSDRTDTQYF.

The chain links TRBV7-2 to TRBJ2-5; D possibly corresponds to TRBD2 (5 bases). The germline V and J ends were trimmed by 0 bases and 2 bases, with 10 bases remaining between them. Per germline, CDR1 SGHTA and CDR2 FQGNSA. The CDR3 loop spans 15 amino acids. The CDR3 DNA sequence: TGTGCCAGCAGCTTAGCGGGAGCGAGGCAAGAGACCCAGTACTTC. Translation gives CASSLAGARQETQYF. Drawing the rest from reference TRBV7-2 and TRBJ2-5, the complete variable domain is GAGVSQSPSNKVTEKGKDVELRCDPISGHTALYWYRQSLGQGLEFLIYFQGNSAPDKSGLPSDRFSAERTGGSVSTLTIQRTQQEDSAVYLCASSLAGARQETQYFGPGTRLLVL.

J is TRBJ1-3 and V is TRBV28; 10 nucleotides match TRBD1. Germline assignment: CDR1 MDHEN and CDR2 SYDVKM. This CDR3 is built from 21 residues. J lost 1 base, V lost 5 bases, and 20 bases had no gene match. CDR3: CASSVLPGTGETRRSGNTIYF. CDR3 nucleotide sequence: TGTGCCAGCAGTGTACTACCCGGGACAGGGGAAACCAGGAGATCTGGAAACACCATATATTTT.

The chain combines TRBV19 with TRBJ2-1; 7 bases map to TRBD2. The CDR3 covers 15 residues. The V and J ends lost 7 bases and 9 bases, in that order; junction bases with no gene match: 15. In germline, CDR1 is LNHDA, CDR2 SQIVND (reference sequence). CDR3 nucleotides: TGTGCCAGTACTGGCAGACTAGCCCAGTCGATTGAGCAGTTCTTC. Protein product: CASTGRLAQSIEQFF.

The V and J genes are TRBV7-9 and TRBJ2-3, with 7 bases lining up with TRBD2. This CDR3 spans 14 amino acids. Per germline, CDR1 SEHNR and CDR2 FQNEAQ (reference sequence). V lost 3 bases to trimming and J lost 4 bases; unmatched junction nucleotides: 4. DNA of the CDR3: TGTGCCAGCAGCTTCGGGGGAGGGCCAGATACGCAGTATTTT. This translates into CASSFGGGPDTQYF.